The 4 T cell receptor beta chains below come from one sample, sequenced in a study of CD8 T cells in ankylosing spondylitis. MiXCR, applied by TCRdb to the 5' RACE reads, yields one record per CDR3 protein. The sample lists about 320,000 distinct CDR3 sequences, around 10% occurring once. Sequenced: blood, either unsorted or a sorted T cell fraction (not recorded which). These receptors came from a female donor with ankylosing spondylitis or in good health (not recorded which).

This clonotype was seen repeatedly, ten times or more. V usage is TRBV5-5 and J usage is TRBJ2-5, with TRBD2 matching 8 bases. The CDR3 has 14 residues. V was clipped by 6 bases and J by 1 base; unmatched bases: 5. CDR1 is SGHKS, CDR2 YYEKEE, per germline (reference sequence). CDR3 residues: CASNSGGAQETQYF. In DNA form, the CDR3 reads TGTGCCAGCAACTCGGGGGGGGCCCAAGAGACCCAGTACTTC.

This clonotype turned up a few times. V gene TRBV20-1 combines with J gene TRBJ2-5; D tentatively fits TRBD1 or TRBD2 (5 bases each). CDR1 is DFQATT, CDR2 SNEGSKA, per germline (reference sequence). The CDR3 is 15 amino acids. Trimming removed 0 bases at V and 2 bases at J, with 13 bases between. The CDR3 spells CSARDWRRTQETQYF. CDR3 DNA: TGCAGTGCTAGAGACTGGAGGAGGACACAAGAGACCCAGTACTTC.

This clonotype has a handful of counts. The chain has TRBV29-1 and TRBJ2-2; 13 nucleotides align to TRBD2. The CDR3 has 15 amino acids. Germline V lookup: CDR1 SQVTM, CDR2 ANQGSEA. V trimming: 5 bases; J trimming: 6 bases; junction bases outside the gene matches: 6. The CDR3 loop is CSVCTGLAGSGELFF. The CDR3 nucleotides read TGCAGCGTTTGCACGGGACTAGCGGGATCCGGGGAGCTGTTTTTT.

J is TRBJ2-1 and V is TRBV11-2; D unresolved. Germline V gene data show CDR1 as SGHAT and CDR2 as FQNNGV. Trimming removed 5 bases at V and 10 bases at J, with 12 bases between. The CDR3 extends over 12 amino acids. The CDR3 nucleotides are TGTGCCAGCAGCACCGAGGTAGGGGAGCAGTTCTTC. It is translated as CASSTEVGEQFF.